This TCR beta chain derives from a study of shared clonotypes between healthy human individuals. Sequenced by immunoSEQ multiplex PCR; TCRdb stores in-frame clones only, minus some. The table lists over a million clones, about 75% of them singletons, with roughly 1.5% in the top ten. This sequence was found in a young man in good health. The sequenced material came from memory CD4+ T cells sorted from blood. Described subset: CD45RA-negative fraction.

The chain's CDR3 is CASSYGRQGTYEQYF. The CDR3 nucleotides read TGTGCCAGCAGTTACGGGAGGCAGGGAACCTACGAGCAGTACTTC. The V gene is TRBV6-5, the J gene TRBJ2-7, with a weak D call TRBD2 (6 bases). Trimming pared 2 bases from V and 2 bases from J, leaving 13 bases between. The CDR3 has 15 amino acids. Germline values: CDR1 MNHEY, CDR2 SVGAGI.